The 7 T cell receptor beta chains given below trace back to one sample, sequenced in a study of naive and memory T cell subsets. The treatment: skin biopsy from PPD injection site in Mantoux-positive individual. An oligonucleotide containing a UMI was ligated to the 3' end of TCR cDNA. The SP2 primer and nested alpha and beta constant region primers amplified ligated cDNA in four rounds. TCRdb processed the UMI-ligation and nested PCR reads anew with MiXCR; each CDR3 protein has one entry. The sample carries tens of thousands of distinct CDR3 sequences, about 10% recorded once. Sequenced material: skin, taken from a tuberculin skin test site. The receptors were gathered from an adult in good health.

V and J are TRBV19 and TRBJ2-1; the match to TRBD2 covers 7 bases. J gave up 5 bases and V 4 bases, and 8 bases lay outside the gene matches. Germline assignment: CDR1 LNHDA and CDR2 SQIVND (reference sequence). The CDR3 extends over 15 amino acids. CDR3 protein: CASSTPRGDDNEQFF. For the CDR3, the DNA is TGTGCCAGTAGTACCCCTCGGGGGGACGACAATGAGCAGTTCTTC.

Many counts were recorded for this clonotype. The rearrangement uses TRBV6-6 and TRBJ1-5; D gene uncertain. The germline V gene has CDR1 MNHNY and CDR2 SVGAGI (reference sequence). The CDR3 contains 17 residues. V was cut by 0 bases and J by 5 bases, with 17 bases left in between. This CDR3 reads CASSYSVGFERDQPQHF. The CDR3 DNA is TGTGCCAGCAGTTACTCTGTCGGGTTCGAACGTGATCAGCCCCAGCATTTT.

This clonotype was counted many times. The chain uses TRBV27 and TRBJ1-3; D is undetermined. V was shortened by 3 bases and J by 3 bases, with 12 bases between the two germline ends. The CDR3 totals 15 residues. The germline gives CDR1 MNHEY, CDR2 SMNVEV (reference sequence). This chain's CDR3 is CASSFSIEVGNTIYF. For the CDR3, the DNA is TGTGCCAGCAGTTTTAGTATCGAGGTTGGAAACACCATATATTTT.

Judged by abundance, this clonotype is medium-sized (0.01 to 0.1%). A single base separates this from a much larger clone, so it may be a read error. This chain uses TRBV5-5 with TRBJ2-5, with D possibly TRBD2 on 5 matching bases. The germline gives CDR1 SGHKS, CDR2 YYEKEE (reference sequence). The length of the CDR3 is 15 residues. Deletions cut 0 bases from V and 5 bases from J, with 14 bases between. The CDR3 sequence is CASSLVSGWSETQYF. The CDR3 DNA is TGTGCCAGCAGCTTGGTATCGGGGTGGAGCGAGACCCAGTACTTC. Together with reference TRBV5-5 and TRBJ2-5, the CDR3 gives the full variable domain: DAGVTQSPTHLIKTRGQQVTLRCSPISGHKSVSWYQQVLGQGPQFIFQYYEKEERGRGNFPDRFSARQFPNYSSELNVNALLLGDSALYLCASSLVSGWSETQYFGPGTRLLVL.

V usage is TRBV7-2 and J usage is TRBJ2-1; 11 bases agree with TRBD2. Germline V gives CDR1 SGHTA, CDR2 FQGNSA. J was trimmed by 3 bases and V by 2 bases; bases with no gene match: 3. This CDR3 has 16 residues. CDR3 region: CASSLYGTSGYNEQFF. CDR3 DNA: TGTGCCAGCAGCTTATACGGGACTAGCGGCTACAATGAGCAGTTCTTC.

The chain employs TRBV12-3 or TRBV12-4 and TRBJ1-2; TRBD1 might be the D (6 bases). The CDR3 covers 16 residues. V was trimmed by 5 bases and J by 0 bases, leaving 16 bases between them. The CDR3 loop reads CASSPLRGATNYGYTF. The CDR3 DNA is TGTGCCAGCAGTCCCCTCAGGGGTGCTACTAACTATGGCTACACCTTC.

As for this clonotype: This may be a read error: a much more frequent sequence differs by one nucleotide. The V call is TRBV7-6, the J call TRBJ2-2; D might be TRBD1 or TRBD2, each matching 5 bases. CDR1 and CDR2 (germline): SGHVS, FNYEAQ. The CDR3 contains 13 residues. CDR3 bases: TGTGCCAGCAGCCGATCGGGGACCGGGGAGCTGTCTTTT. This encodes CASSRSGTGELSF. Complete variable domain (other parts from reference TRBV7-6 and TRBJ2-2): GAGVSQSPRYKVTKRGQDVALRCDPISGHVSLYWYRQALGQGPEFLTYFNYEAQQDKSGLPNDRFSAERPEGSISTLTIQRTEQRDSAMYRCASSRSGTGELSFGEGSRLTVL.